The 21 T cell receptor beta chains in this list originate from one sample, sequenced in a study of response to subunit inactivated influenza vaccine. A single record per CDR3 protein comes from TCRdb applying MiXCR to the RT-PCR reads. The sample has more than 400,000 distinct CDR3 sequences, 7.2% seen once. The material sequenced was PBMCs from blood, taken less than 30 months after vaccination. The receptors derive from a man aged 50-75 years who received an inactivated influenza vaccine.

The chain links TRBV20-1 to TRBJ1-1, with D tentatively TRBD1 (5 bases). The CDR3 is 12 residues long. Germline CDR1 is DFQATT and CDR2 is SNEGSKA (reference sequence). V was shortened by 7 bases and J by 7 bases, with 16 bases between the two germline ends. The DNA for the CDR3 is TGCAGTGTCGCAAAGGGGCGTCTTGAAGCTTTCTTT. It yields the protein CSVAKGRLEAFF.

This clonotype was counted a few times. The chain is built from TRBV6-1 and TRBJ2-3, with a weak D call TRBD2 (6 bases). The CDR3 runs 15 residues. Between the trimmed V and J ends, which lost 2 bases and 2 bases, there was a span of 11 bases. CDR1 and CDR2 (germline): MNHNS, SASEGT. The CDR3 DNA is TGTGCCAGCAGTGAACGGGGGAGGACCACAGATACGCAGTATTTT. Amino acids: CASSERGRTTDTQYF.

The CDR3 DNA sequence: TGTGCCAGCAGTTACTCGCCAACACGGACAGTCTATGGCTACACCTTC. It translates to CASSYSPTRTVYGYTF. The rearrangement joins TRBV6-2 or TRBV6-3 to TRBJ1-2; a possible D gene is TRBD1 (6 bases). The germline V and J ends were trimmed by 0 bases and 4 bases, with 15 bases remaining between them. Germline CDR1 is MNHEY and CDR2 is SVGEGT. This CDR3 is 16 amino acids long.

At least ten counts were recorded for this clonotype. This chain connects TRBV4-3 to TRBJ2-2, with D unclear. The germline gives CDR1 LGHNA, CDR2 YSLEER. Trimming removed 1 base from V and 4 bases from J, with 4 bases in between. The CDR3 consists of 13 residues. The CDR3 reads CASSQVITGELFF. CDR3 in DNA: TGCGCCAGCAGCCAAGTAATCACCGGGGAGCTGTTTTTT.

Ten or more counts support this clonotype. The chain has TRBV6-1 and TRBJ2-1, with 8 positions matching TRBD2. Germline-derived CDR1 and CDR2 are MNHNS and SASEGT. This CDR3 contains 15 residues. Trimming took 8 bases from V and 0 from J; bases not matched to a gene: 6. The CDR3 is CASRLARSSYNEQFF. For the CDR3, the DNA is TGTGCCAGCCGACTAGCGAGAAGCTCCTACAATGAGCAGTTCTTC.

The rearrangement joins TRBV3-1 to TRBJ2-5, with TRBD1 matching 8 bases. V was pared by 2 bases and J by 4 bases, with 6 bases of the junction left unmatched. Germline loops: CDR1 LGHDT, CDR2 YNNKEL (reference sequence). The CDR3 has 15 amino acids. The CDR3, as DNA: TGTGCCAGCAGCCAACCAGGGGGCGAATTAGAGACCCAGTACTTC. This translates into CASSQPGGELETQYF.

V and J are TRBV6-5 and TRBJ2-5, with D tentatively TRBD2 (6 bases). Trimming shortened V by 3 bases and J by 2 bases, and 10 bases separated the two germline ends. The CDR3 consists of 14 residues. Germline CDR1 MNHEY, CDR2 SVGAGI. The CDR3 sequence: CASSYMGGQETQYF. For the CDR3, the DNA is TGTGCCAGCAGTTATATGGGGGGACAAGAGACCCAGTACTTC.

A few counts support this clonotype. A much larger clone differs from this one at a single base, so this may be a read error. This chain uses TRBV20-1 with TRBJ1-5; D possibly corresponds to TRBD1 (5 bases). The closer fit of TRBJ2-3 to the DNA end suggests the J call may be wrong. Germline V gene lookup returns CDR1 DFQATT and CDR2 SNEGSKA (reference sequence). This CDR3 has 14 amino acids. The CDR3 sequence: CSASRGNRNQPQYF. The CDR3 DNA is TGCAGTGCTAGTAGGGGAAATCGGAATCAGCCCCAGTATTTT.

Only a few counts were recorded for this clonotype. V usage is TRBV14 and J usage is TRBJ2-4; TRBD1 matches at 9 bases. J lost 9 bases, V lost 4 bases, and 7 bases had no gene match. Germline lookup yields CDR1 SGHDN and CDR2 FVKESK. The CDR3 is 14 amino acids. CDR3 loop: CASSPRGQGGIQYF. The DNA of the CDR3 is TGTGCCAGCAGCCCGAGGGGACAGGGCGGCATTCAGTACTTC.

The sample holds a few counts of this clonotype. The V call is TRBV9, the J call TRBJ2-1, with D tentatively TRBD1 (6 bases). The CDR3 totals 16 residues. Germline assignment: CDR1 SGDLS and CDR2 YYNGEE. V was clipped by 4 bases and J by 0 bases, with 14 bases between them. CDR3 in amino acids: CASSNGQKSSYNEQFF. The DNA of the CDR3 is TGTGCCAGCAGCAATGGACAGAAGAGCTCCTACAATGAGCAGTTCTTC.

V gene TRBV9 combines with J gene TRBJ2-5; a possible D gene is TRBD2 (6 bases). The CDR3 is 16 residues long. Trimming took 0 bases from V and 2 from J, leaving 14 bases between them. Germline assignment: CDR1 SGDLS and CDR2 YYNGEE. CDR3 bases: TGTGCCAGCAGCGTAGGGAATAGCGGACCGCAAGAGACCCAGTACTTC. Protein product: CASSVGNSGPQETQYF. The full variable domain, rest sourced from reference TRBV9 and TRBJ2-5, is DSGVTQTPKHLITATGQRVTLRCSPRSGDLSVYWYQQSLDQGLQFLIQYYNGEERAKGNILERFSAQQFPDLHSELNLSSLELGDSALYFCASSVGNSGPQETQYFGPGTRLLVL.

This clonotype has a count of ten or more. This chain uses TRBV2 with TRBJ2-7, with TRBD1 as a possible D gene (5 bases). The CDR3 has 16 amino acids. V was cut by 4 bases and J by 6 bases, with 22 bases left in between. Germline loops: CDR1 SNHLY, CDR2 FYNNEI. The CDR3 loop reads CASSAFLQVTLFEQYF. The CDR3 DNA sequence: TGTGCCAGCAGTGCTTTCTTACAGGTAACCCTCTTCGAGCAGTACTTC.

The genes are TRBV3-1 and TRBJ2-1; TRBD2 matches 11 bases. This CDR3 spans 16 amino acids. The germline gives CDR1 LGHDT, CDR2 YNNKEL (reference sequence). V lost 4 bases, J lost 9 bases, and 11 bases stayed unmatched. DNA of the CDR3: TGTGCCAGCAGCCGGCGGGGGCTAGCGGGAGGATCTGAGCAGTTCTTC. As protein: CASSRRGLAGGSEQFF.

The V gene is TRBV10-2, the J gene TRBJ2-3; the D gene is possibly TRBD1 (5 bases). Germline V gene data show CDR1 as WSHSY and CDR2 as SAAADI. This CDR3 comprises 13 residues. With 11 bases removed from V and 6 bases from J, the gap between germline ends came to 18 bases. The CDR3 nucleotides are TGCGCCTCCAGGGAAAGGGCAAGGGATACGCAGTATTTT. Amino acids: CASRERARDTQYF.

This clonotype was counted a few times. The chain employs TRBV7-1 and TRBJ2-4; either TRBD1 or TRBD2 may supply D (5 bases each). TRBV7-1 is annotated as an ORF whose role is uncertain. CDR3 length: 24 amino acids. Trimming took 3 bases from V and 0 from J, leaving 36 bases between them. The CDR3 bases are TGTGCCAGCAGCTCGGTTAGAGGATTACGGGACGGCCGACACCATAGTTTAGCCAAAAACATTCAGTACTTC. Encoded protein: CASSSVRGLRDGRHHSLAKNIQYF.

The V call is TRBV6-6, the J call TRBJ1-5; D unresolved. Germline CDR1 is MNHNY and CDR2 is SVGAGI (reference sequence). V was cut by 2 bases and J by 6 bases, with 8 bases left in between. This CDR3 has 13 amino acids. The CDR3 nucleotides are TGTGCCAGCAGTTACGAGGGAGGTCAGCCCCAGCATTTT. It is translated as CASSYEGGQPQHF.

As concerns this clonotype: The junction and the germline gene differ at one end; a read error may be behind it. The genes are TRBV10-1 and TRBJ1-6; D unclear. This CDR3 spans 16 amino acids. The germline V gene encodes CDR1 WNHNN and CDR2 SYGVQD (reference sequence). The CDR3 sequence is CASCESGGRQESPLHF. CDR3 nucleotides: TGCGCCAGCTGTGAGTCTGGAGGCCGCCAGGAATCACCCCTCCACTTT.

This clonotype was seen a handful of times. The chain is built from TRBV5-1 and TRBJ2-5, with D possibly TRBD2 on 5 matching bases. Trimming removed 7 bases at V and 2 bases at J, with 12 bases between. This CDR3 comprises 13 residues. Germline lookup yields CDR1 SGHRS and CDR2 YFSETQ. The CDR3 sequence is CASAHRGQETQYF. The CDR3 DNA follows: TGCGCCAGCGCTCACCGGGGACAAGAGACCCAGTACTTC.

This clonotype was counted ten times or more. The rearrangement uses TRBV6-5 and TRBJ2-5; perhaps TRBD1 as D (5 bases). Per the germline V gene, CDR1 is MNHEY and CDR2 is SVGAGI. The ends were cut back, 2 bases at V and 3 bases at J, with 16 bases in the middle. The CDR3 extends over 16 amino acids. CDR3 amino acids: CASSYGAELSKETQYF. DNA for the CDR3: TGTGCCAGCAGTTACGGGGCAGAACTTTCCAAAGAGACCCAGTACTTC.

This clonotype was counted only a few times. The CDR3 coding sequence is TGTGCCAGCAGCTTAAGCGGGAAGGCCTACGAGCAGTACTTC. This encodes CASSLSGKAYEQYF. The genes are TRBV7-2 and TRBJ2-7, with TRBD2 matching over 7 bases. The CDR3 spans 14 residues. Trimming at V came to 2 bases and at J to 2 bases, leaving 3 bases not matched to a gene. CDR1 and CDR2 from the germline V gene are SGHTA and FQGNSA.

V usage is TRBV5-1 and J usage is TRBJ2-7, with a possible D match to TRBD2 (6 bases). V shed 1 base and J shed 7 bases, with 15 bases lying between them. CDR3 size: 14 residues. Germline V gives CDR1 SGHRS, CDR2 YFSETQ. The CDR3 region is CASSLTSSEYEQYF. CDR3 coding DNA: TGCGCCAGCAGCTTGACTAGCTCTGAGTATGAGCAGTACTTC.